This TCR beta chain originates from a study of PD-1 blockade in classical Hodgkin lymphoma. The study's findings and limits: Partial responders and progressors had significantly lower baseline TCR diversity. As was reported, newly diagnosed patients showed lower baseline TCR diversity than healthy donors did.

The table came from immunoSEQ multiplex PCR; TCRdb's copy has only in-frame clones and leaves some out. The sample lists around 45,000 clones; around 78% were seen once. V gave up 0 bases and J gave up 1 base; unmatched junction bases: 3. Germline CDR1 reads LGHNA; CDR2 reads YSLEER. The CDR3 covers 16 residues. The time point is: cycle 4 day 1 (C4D1), after six to seven weeks of nivolumab. Relapses following autologous stem cell transplantation were seen in all patients, with brentuximab vedotin exposure varying. About this clone: Its antigen is not known.

V and J are TRBV4-3 and TRBJ2-3; 8 nucleotides agree with TRBD2. This receptor was taken from a human donor with classical Hodgkin lymphoma. This specimen was peripheral blood mononuclear cells (PBMCs), taken before the fourth cycle of nivolumab. The CDR3 nucleotides are TGCGCCAGCAGCCAAGAGGTTAGCGGGGGCACAGATACGCAGTATTTT. Protein: CASSQEVSGGTDTQYF.